Presented here are 28 T cell receptor beta chains from one specimen sequenced in a study of T cells in tuberculosis. Method: immunoSEQ multiplex PCR; TCRdb's copy keeps in-frame clones and lacks some. The data show roughly 34,000 clones, 95% to 97% seen once. Sequenced sample: PBMCs. The origin of the receptors is a donor aged 10-35 years with latent tuberculosis or without tuberculosis infection.

In DNA, the CDR3 is TGTGCCAGCACCCGCCTGGGCCTAGGGAGCGGAGCTTTCTTT. Its protein product is CASTRLGLGSGAFF. The chain joins TRBV2 to TRBJ1-1, with D unresolved. V was pared by 7 bases and J by 10 bases, with 22 bases between. The CDR3 sequence is 14 residues long. CDR1 SNHLY and CDR2 FYNNEI come from the germline V gene.

The chain couples TRBV6-1 to TRBJ1-5; 8 bases fit TRBD1. The germline V gene has CDR1 MNHNS and CDR2 SASEGT. This CDR3 comprises 14 residues. The trim removed 5 bases at V and 5 bases at J, leaving 5 bases unmatched. The CDR3 here is CASSSRGLDQPQHF. The DNA of the CDR3 is TGTGCCAGCAGTTCCAGGGGGCTGGATCAGCCCCAGCATTTT.

The V and J genes are TRBV7-8 and TRBJ2-5; TRBD2 agrees at 12 bases. Germline assignment: CDR1 SGHVS and CDR2 FQNEAQ. This CDR3 has 17 residues. J lost 0 bases, V lost 6 bases, and 8 bases had no gene match. CDR3 DNA: TGTGCCAGCAGACTTTCGCGGACTAGCGGGAACCAAGAGACCCAGTACTTC. Translation gives CASRLSRTSGNQETQYF.

The chain employs TRBV5-5 and TRBJ1-1; D gene unclear. V dropped 4 bases and J dropped 5 bases, with 18 bases sitting between them. The CDR3 has 15 amino acids. The V gene's germline CDR1 is SGHKS and CDR2 YYEKEE (reference sequence). CDR3 sequence: CASSERRGRRTEAFF. CDR3 nucleotide sequence: TGTGCCAGCAGCGAGAGAAGAGGGCGCCGGACTGAAGCTTTCTTT. Supplemented by reference TRBV5-5 and TRBJ1-1, the full variable domain reads DAGVTQSPTHLIKTRGQQVTLRCSPISGHKSVSWYQQVLGQGPQFIFQYYEKEERGRGNFPDRFSARQFPNYSSELNVNALLLGDSALYLCASSERRGRRTEAFFGQGTRLTVV.

V usage is TRBV4-1 and J usage is TRBJ1-3; TRBD1 aligns across 7 bases. Germline V gene sequence: CDR1 MGHRA, CDR2 YSYEKL. This CDR3 has 17 residues. V shed 3 bases, J shed 8 bases, and the junction held 16 bases outside the gene matches. The CDR3 DNA follows: TGCGCCAGCAGCCAGCGCACCCTCGACAGGGCGGCGGACACCATATATTTT. Protein: CASSQRTLDRAADTIYF.

V and J are TRBV5-4 and TRBJ2-5; 7 bases are shared with TRBD2. Per germline, CDR1 SGHNT and CDR2 YYREEE (reference sequence). J was trimmed by 5 bases and V by 2 bases; bases with no gene match: 21. The CDR3 runs to 19 residues. CDR3 nucleotides: TGTGCCAGCAGCTTTGGAGGACGCCGGACTAGTTTTTTTATCGAGACCCAGTACTTC. Its protein is CASSFGGRRTSFFIETQYF.

The chain recombines TRBV6-1 with TRBJ1-2, with D uncertain. The V end lost 6 bases, the J end lost 4 bases, and 12 bases lay between the germline ends. CDR1 is MNHNS, CDR2 SASEGT, per germline. The CDR3 runs to 13 residues. The CDR3 reads CASRTDAGYGYTF. The CDR3 region has the DNA TGTGCCAGCAGGACGGATGCAGGCTATGGCTACACCTTC.

The chain employs TRBV5-1 and TRBJ2-2, with D possibly matching TRBD2 (5 bases). The CDR3 is 14 amino acids. V gave up 5 bases and J gave up 0 bases, with 8 bases separating them. Germline V gene lookup returns CDR1 SGHRS and CDR2 YFSETQ. CDR3 sequence: CASRGEANTGELFF. The CDR3 region has the DNA TGCGCCAGCAGGGGAGAGGCGAACACCGGGGAGCTGTTTTTT. The variable domain in full, with the rest retrieved from reference TRBV5-1 and TRBJ2-2, is KAGVTQTPRYLIKTRGQQVTLSCSPISGHRSVSWYQQTPGQGLQFLFEYFSETQRNKGNFPGRFSGRQFSNSRSEMNVSTLELGDSALYLCASRGEANTGELFFGEGSRLTVL.

Only one count was recorded for this clone. V usage is TRBV7-2 and J usage is TRBJ1-5; no firm D call. The CDR3 consists of 9 residues. V shed 10 bases and J shed 5 bases, with 3 bases lying between them. The V gene's germline CDR1 is SGHTA and CDR2 FQGNSA. CDR3 DNA sequence: TGTGCCACCGATCAGCCCCAGCATTTT. Encoded protein: CATDQPQHF. Variable domain in full (rest from reference TRBV7-2 and TRBJ1-5): GAGVSQSPSNKVTEKGKDVELRCDPISGHTALYWYRQSLGQGLEFLIYFQGNSAPDKSGLPSDRFSAERTGGSVSTLTIQRTQQEDSAVYLCATDQPQHFGDGTRLSIL.

The rearrangement uses TRBV18 and TRBJ2-5; 14 bases agree with TRBD2. With 3 bases clipped from V and 3 bases from J, the junction kept 6 bases outside the gene matches. There are 17 residues in the CDR3. Germline V CDR1 and CDR2: KGHSH, LQKENI. CDR3 sequence: CASSPGTSGGDKETQYF. CDR3 DNA sequence: TGTGCCAGCTCACCCGGGACTAGCGGGGGAGATAAAGAGACCCAGTACTTC.

This clone came up once. V usage is TRBV5-1 and J usage is TRBJ2-1; 10 bases align to TRBD2. This CDR3 has 15 residues. Germline V CDR1 and CDR2: SGHRS, YFSETQ. Losses at the gene ends were 1 base for V and 7 bases for J; bases not matched to a gene: 5. DNA of the CDR3: TGCGCCAGCAGCTTGCAACTAGCGGGGAAAAATGAGCAGTTCTTC. Its protein is CASSLQLAGKNEQFF.

The chain employs TRBV10-3 and TRBJ2-1; weak D call: TRBD2 (6 bases). CDR1 and CDR2 (germline): ENHRY, SYGVKD. The CDR3 is 19 residues long. V was pared by 4 bases and J by 3 bases, with 25 bases between. The CDR3 loop is CAISAPPRGSGGHYNEQFF. The CDR3, as DNA: TGTGCCATCAGTGCCCCCCCCCGGGGTAGCGGAGGCCACTACAATGAGCAGTTCTTC.

The chain is built from TRBV2 and TRBJ1-1; no clear D. This CDR3 is 10 amino acids long. V was cut by 8 bases and J by 6 bases, with 7 bases left in between. Germline loops: CDR1 SNHLY, CDR2 FYNNEI. CDR3 amino acids: CASLGPEAFF. CDR3 sequence (DNA): TGTGCCAGCCTGGGCCCTGAAGCTTTCTTT.

The chain joins TRBV18 to TRBJ2-1; maybe TRBD1 (5 bases). The germline gives CDR1 KGHSH, CDR2 LQKENI. Between the trimmed V and J ends, which lost 4 bases and 9 bases, there was a span of 13 bases. This CDR3 spans 13 amino acids. CDR3 sequence: CASSLESGFEQFF. In DNA, the CDR3 is TGTGCCAGCTCACTCGAATCAGGGTTTGAGCAGTTCTTC.

This chain links TRBV10-3 with TRBJ1-1, with D maybe TRBD1 (5 bases). V shed 6 bases and J shed 4 bases, with 12 bases lying between them. The germline gives CDR1 ENHRY, CDR2 SYGVKD. CDR3 length: 13 amino acids. The CDR3 DNA sequence: TGTGCCATCAGCCCAAACGGGGGCACTGAAGCTTTCTTT. This encodes CAISPNGGTEAFF.

This chain uses TRBV2 with TRBJ1-3; TRBD1 is a possible D gene (5 bases). The CDR3 runs 15 residues. CDR1 is SNHLY and CDR2 is FYNNEI in the germline V gene. The V end lost 4 bases, the J end lost 2 bases, and 12 bases lay between the germline ends. CDR3 bases: TGTGCCAGCAGTGTGAGCAGGGTAACTGGAAACACCATATATTTT. Residues: CASSVSRVTGNTIYF. Based on the CDR3 plus reference TRBV2 and TRBJ1-3, the full variable domain is EPEVTQTPSHQVTQMGQEVILRCVPISNHLYFYWYRQILGQKVEFLVSFYNNEISEKSEIFDDQFSVERPDGSNFTLKIRSTKLEDSAMYFCASSVSRVTGNTIYFGEGSWLTVV.

V usage is TRBV4-1 and J usage is TRBJ2-4; 7 bases align to TRBD1. The junction had 6 bases not matched to a gene; V was cut back by 1 base and J by 0 bases. CDR3 length: 17 amino acids. In germline, CDR1 is MGHRA, CDR2 YSYEKL. Written as DNA, the CDR3 is TGCGCCAGCAGCCAAGTCGTCCAGGGGGTAGCCAAAAACATTCAGTACTTC. Its protein is CASSQVVQGVAKNIQYF.

The rearrangement uses TRBV6-1 and TRBJ1-2; 8 bases agree with TRBD1. This CDR3 is built from 14 residues. With V trimmed by 5 bases and J by 4 bases, 6 bases remained unmatched. CDR1 is MNHNS and CDR2 is SASEGT in the germline V gene. CDR3 amino acids: CASSHQDRVYGYTF. The CDR3 coding sequence is TGTGCCAGCAGTCACCAGGACAGGGTCTATGGCTACACCTTC.

The V gene is TRBV6-4, the J gene TRBJ2-3; 9 nucleotides agree with TRBD2. This CDR3 has 15 residues. V shed 0 bases and J 4 bases; nucleotides not matched to a gene: 2. Germline V gene sequence: CDR1 MRHNA, CDR2 SNTAGT. CDR3 in amino acids: CASSDSAGGPDTQYF. CDR3 coding DNA: TGTGCCAGCAGTGACTCGGCGGGGGGGCCAGATACGCAGTATTTT.

V is TRBV18 and J is TRBJ2-1; 7 bases fit TRBD2. The V and J ends lost 2 bases and 7 bases, in that order; junction bases with no gene match: 8. The CDR3 length is 15 residues. Germline CDR1 and CDR2: KGHSH and LQKENI. As DNA, the CDR3 is TGTGCCAGCTCACCAATCGCGGGGGTGGGGAATGAGCAGTTCTTC. As protein: CASSPIAGVGNEQFF.

The chain employs TRBV19 and TRBJ2-7; TRBD1 might be the D (5 bases). The germline V and J ends were trimmed by 5 bases and 4 bases, with 18 bases remaining between them. CDR1 is LNHDA and CDR2 is SQIVND in the germline V gene (reference sequence). This CDR3 is 15 amino acids long. The CDR3 reads CASSVRDNRIYEQYF. CDR3 nucleotide sequence: TGTGCCAGTAGTGTCAGGGATAATCGGATATACGAGCAGTACTTC. Based on the CDR3 plus reference TRBV19 and TRBJ2-7, the full variable domain is DGGITQSPKYLFRKEGQNVTLSCEQNLNHDAMYWYRQDPGQGLRLIYYSQIVNDFQKGDIAEGYSVSREKKESFPLTVTSAQKNPTAFYLCASSVRDNRIYEQYFGPGTRLTVT.

Of note for this clone: The junction departs from germline at one end; a sequencing error may be responsible. The V and J genes are TRBV5-4 and TRBJ2-5; a possible D gene is TRBD1 (6 bases). The CDR3 runs 14 residues. Germline V gene data show CDR1 as SGHNT and CDR2 as YYREEE (reference sequence). The CDR3 reads CASSLAQQGETQYF. The CDR3 region has the DNA TGTGCCAGTAGCTTGGCCCAACAGGGAGAGACCCAGTACTTC.

The V gene is TRBV6-1, the J gene TRBJ2-1; 12 bases line up with TRBD1. CDR3 length: 16 amino acids. With 2 bases clipped from V and 12 bases from J, the junction kept 11 bases outside the gene matches. From germline, CDR1 is MNHNS and CDR2 SASEGT. This CDR3 is CASSESGGTGGARQFF. For the CDR3, the DNA is TGTGCCAGCAGTGAATCAGGGGGGACAGGGGGCGCGAGGCAGTTCTTC.

This clone was detected only once. The chain uses TRBV16 and TRBJ1-2, with D uncertain. The CDR3 length is 13 residues. Deletions cut 8 bases from V and 5 bases from J, with 15 bases between. CDR1 and CDR2 from the germline V gene are KGHSY and FQNENV. The CDR3: CASQTARSYGYTF. The CDR3 DNA is TGTGCCAGCCAGACGGCTCGGAGTTATGGCTACACCTTC.

The CDR3 loop reads CASSEVQGDTQYF. In nucleotides, the CDR3 is TGTGCCAGCAGTGAAGTCCAGGGGGATACGCAGTATTTT. The rearrangement uses TRBV2 and TRBJ2-3, with D perhaps matching TRBD1 (6 bases). In germline, CDR1 is SNHLY, CDR2 FYNNEI. The CDR3 is 13 amino acids. V lost 1 base and J lost 6, with 8 bases in between. The complete variable domain, with remaining parts taken from reference TRBV2 and TRBJ2-3, reads EPEVTQTPSHQVTQMGQEVILRCVPISNHLYFYWYRQILGQKVEFLVSFYNNEISEKSEIFDDQFSVERPDGSNFTLKIRSTKLEDSAMYFCASSEVQGDTQYFGPGTRLTVL.

The V and J genes are TRBV25-1 and TRBJ2-1; 7 bases agree with TRBD2. CDR1 is MGHDK, CDR2 SYGVNS, per germline. The CDR3 length is 18 residues. The trim removed 5 bases at V and 8 bases at J, leaving 21 bases unmatched. CDR3 coding DNA: TGTGCCAGCAGTCGAATGCCCCTTGGGGGGGAGGGCCGACATGAGCAGTTCTTC. Protein: CASSRMPLGGEGRHEQFF. Full variable domain (remainder filled in from reference TRBV25-1 and TRBJ2-1): EADIYQTPRYLVIGTGKKITLECSQTMGHDKMYWYQQDPGMELHLIHYSYGVNSTEKGDLSSESTVSRIRTEHFPLTLESARPSHTSQYLCASSRMPLGGEGRHEQFFGPGTRLTVL.

This chain uses TRBV29-1 with TRBJ1-2; D is possibly TRBD1 (5 bases). CDR1 is SQVTM, CDR2 ANQGSEA, per germline. V was pared by 5 bases and J by 4 bases, with 23 bases between. The CDR3 has 16 amino acids. CDR3 in amino acids: CSVRGLQDQVSYGYTF. The CDR3 DNA is TGCAGCGTTAGGGGCCTACAGGACCAAGTTTCCTATGGCTACACCTTC. The full variable domain, completed using reference TRBV29-1 and TRBJ1-2, is SAVISQKPSRDICQRGTSLTIQCQVDSQVTMMFWYRQQPGQSLTLIATANQGSEATYESGFVIDKFPISRPNLTFSTLTVSNMSPEDSSIYLCSVRGLQDQVSYGYTFGSGTRLTVV.

This chain joins TRBV25-1 and TRBJ2-1; 9 nucleotides align to TRBD2. V lost 8 bases, J lost 6 bases, and 5 bases stayed unmatched. Germline V CDR1 and CDR2: MGHDK, SYGVNS. The CDR3 is 13 residues long. The CDR3 coding sequence is TGTGCCAGCGGGGGTAGCGGGGGCAATGAGCAGTTCTTC. Translating gives CASGGSGGNEQFF.